This T cell receptor (beta chain) was captured by sequencing in a study of beta chain features in type 1 diabetes. Expressed TCRB transcripts were sequenced because the isolated RNA had all been reverse transcribed beforehand. Clones were sequenced by immunoSEQ multiplex PCR, and TCRdb holds only the in-frame ones, with some missing. The sample lists roughly 380,000 clones; roughly a fifth were seen once. CDR3 length: 8 amino acids. Germline V gene data show CDR1 as SQVTM and CDR2 as ANQGSEA. V dropped 7 bases and J dropped 14 bases, with 11 bases sitting between them. The chain has TRBV29-1 and TRBJ1-2; D is unresolved. What was sequenced was naive CD4+ T cells from blood. The receptor was derived from a woman aged 18 to 35 in good health. The CDR3: CSEPTGTF. In DNA, the CDR3 is TGCAGCGAACCGACCGGGACCTTC. Filled out from reference TRBV29-1 and TRBJ1-2, the complete variable domain reads SAVISQKPSRDICQRGTSLTIQCQVDSQVTMMFWYRQQPGQSLTLIATANQGSEATYESGFVIDKFPISRPNLTFSTLTVSNMSPEDSSIYLCSEPTGTFGSGTRLTVV.